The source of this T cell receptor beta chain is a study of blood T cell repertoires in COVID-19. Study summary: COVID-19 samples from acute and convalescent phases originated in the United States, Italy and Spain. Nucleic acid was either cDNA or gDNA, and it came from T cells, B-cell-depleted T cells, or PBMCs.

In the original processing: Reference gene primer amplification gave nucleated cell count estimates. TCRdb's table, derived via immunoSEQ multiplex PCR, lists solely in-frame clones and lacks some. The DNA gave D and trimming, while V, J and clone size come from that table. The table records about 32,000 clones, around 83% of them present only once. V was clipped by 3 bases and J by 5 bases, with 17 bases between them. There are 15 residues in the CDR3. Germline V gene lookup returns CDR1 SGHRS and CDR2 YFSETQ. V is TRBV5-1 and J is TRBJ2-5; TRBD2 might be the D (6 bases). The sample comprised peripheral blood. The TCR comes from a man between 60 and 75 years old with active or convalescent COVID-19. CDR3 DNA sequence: TGCGCCAGCAGCTCGGGACTCCCTAATAGGGAGACCCAGTACTTC. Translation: CASSSGLPNRETQYF. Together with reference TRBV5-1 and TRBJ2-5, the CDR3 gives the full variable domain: KAGVTQTPRYLIKTRGQQVTLSCSPISGHRSVSWYQQTPGQGLQFLFEYFSETQRNKGNFPGRFSGRQFSNSRSEMNVSTLELGDSALYLCASSSGLPNRETQYFGPGTRLLVL.